Here is one TCR beta chain with its context. An oligo carrying a UMI was ligated to the cDNA 3' end. The first PCR ran 4 to 5 cycles with an equimolar RC1.1 and RC1.2 beta primer mix. TCRdb re-called the UMI-ligation and nested PCR reads with MiXCR, one entry per CDR3 protein. This sample has 42,000 or so distinct CDR3 sequences; about 15% occur once, and the top ten carry roughly 44%. V dropped 0 bases and J dropped 0; count of bases not matched to a gene: 5. Germline CDR1 and CDR2: SGHRS and YFSETQ. CDR3 length: 17 residues. These data belong to a study of quantifying T cell responses using KT2 cells. About the study: cDNA was made from DNase-treated RNA using alpha and beta constant primers.

Sequencing was done on a sample of PBMCs spiked with cells of the T cell clone KT2. The sequence came from a human donor. The chain is built from TRBV5-1 and TRBJ2-2; 7 nucleotides line up with TRBD2. This CDR3 is CASSLVGGSANTGELFF. The CDR3 nucleotides are TGCGCCAGCAGCTTGGTCGGCGGGAGTGCGAACACCGGGGAGCTGTTTTTT.